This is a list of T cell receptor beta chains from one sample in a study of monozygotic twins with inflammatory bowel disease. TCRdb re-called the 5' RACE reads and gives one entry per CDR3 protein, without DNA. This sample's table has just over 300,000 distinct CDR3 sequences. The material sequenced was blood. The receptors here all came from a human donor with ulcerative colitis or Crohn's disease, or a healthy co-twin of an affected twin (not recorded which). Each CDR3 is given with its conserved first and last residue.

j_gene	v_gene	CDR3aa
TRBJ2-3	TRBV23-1	CASIIAGICTDTQYF
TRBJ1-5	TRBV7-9	CASSTTGVSNQPQHF
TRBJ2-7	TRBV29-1	CSVGGTGLHEQYF
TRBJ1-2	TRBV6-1	CASTSRWDNYGYTF
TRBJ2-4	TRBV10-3	CAISESISDIQYF
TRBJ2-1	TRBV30	CAWSGQGRYNEQFF
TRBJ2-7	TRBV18	CASSITGSSYEQYF
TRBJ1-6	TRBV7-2	CASSFRRDRGASPLHF
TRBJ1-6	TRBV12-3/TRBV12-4	CASSDSYGKGHNSPLHF
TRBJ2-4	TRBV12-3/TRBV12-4	CASSLVTPNIQYF